This T cell receptor (beta chain) was sequenced in a study of T cells expressing NK-cell markers. TCRdb re-analyzed the 5' RACE reads; it lists each CDR3 protein once, without DNA. Its table lists 500,000 to 700,000 distinct CDR3 sequences. CDR3 length equals 13 residues. Germline CDR1 SEHNR, CDR2 FQNEAQ (reference sequence). The sequencing input was blood T cells: a sorted CD56 or NKG2C T cell subset, CD4+ or CD8+ T cells, or bulk PBMC T cells (not recorded which). The receptor comes from a man aged 18-30 years in good health. V is TRBV7-9 and J is TRBJ2-1; TCRdb selects TRBD1, and the lack of DNA leaves this call unchecked. CDR3 amino acids: CASSLDRPRRAFF.